The next 30 T cell receptor beta chains were all read from a single sample in a study of blood T cell repertoires in COVID-19. Profiling relied on immunoSEQ multiplex PCR, and the TCRdb table lists in-frame clones only, not all of them. The sample contains roughly 57,000 clones, about three quarters of which appear only once. Sequenced input: peripheral blood. These receptors came from a man in his 70s with active or convalescent COVID-19.

This clone was detected a few times. This chain uses TRBV27 with TRBJ1-1, with a possible D match to TRBD1 (6 bases). The CDR3 has 11 residues. Trimming took 6 bases from V and 10 from J, leaving 12 bases between them. Germline CDR1 is MNHEY and CDR2 is SMNVEV (reference sequence). The DNA of the CDR3 is TGTGCCAGCAGACTGGGACAAAGAGCTTTCTTT. Amino acids: CASRLGQRAFF.

This chain joins TRBV11-2 and TRBJ2-2, with 8 bases that match TRBD1. Germline CDR1 and CDR2: SGHAT and FQNNGV. The CDR3 loop spans 16 amino acids. After removal of 6 bases from V and 5 bases from J, the junction contained 11 bases not matched to a gene. CDR3 sequence reads: CASRLASQGVTGELFF. The CDR3 nucleotides are TGTGCCAGCAGACTAGCCTCACAGGGGGTTACCGGGGAGCTGTTTTTT.

This sequence joins TRBV19 and TRBJ2-7, with 8 bases matching TRBD2. The junction had 9 bases not matched to a gene; V was cut back by 9 bases and J by 2 bases. The V gene's germline CDR1 is LNHDA and CDR2 SQIVND (reference sequence). The CDR3 has 14 residues. The CDR3 spells CASGSTSGTYEQYF. DNA for the CDR3: TGTGCCAGCGGGAGTACTAGCGGAACCTACGAGCAGTACTTC.

V is TRBV11-2 and J is TRBJ1-1, with D unclear. Trimming left V 2 bases short and J 5 bases short, with 9 bases between. CDR3 length equals 13 residues. Germline CDR1 and CDR2: SGHAT and FQNNGV. This CDR3 is CASSLRDLTEAFF. CDR3 nucleotide sequence: TGTGCCAGCAGCTTAAGAGATTTGACTGAAGCTTTCTTT.

The chain links TRBV29-1 to TRBJ1-1; 7 bases are shared with TRBD1. V gave up 5 bases and J gave up 3 bases; unmatched junction bases: 6. Germline CDR1 and CDR2: SQVTM and ANQGSEA. The CDR3 extends over 13 amino acids. CDR3 region: CSVKRGLDTEAFF. CDR3 sequence (DNA): TGCAGCGTTAAAAGGGGGCTCGACACTGAAGCTTTCTTT.

V and J are TRBV7-9 and TRBJ2-7, with TRBD2 as a possible D gene (6 bases). The CDR3 spans 14 residues. The germline V gene has CDR1 SEHNR and CDR2 FQNEAQ (reference sequence). V lost 8 bases, J lost 5 bases, and 19 bases lay in between. The CDR3 sequence is CASGGWGSPHEQYF. The CDR3 nucleotides are TGTGCCAGCGGGGGGTGGGGCAGCCCCCACGAGCAGTACTTC.

For the CDR3, the DNA is TGTGCCACCAGTGATCCCCTGGACTCCCCGGCTCTAGCTAACTATGGCTACACCTTC. It is translated as CATSDPLDSPALANYGYTF. The chain combines TRBV24-1 with TRBJ1-2; D gene ambiguous. The CDR3 has 19 amino acids. Trimming pared 3 bases from V and 0 bases from J, leaving 22 bases between. Germline V lookup: CDR1 KGHDR, CDR2 SFDVKD.

Only a few counts were recorded for this clone. The chain is built from TRBV7-2 and TRBJ2-1, with 9 nucleotides matching TRBD2. The germline V gene encodes CDR1 SGHTA and CDR2 FQGNSA. This CDR3 has 15 residues. V dropped 3 bases and J dropped 7; count of bases not matched to a gene: 7. The CDR3 spells CASSLAAGGQNEQFF. The CDR3 nucleotides read TGTGCCAGCAGCTTGGCGGCGGGGGGGCAAAATGAGCAGTTCTTC.

The gene calls are TRBV27 and TRBJ2-3; tentative D call: TRBD2 (6 bases). This CDR3 has 17 residues. V was trimmed by 6 bases and J by 0 bases, leaving 19 bases between them. Germline values: CDR1 MNHEY, CDR2 SMNVEV (reference sequence). The CDR3 nucleotides read TGTGCCAGCAGACCCTTAATGGGGGGTCCTAGCACAGATACGCAGTATTTT. Translation gives CASRPLMGGPSTDTQYF.

The rearrangement joins TRBV10-3 to TRBJ1-1; D not certain. V was clipped by 7 bases and J by 2 bases, with 11 bases between them. In germline, CDR1 is ENHRY, CDR2 SYGVKD. CDR3 length equals 13 residues. Here the CDR3 reads CAITVEKNTEAFF. The CDR3, as DNA: TGTGCCATCACGGTCGAGAAAAACACTGAAGCTTTCTTT.

This rearrangement joins TRBV7-2 to TRBJ1-5; 7 bases are a match to TRBD1. The V segment lost 5 bases and the J segment 6 bases; nucleotides outside the gene matches: 1. CDR1 and CDR2 (germline): SGHTA, FQGNSA. CDR3 length equals 12 residues. As DNA, the CDR3 is TGTGCCAGCAGCGACAGGGTTCAGCCCCAGCATTTT. The encoded protein is CASSDRVQPQHF.

This chain uses TRBV2 with TRBJ2-7; D might be TRBD2 (6 bases). V was clipped by 6 bases and J by 5 bases, with 14 bases between them. There are 13 residues in the CDR3. CDR1 and CDR2 from the germline V gene are SNHLY and FYNNEI. CDR3 amino acids: CASRGTVGDEQYF. The CDR3 coding sequence is TGTGCCAGCAGGGGGACTGTGGGCGACGAGCAGTACTTC. The full variable domain, with the rest looked up from reference TRBV2 and TRBJ2-7, is EPEVTQTPSHQVTQMGQEVILRCVPISNHLYFYWYRQILGQKVEFLVSFYNNEISEKSEIFDDQFSVERPDGSNFTLKIRSTKLEDSAMYFCASRGTVGDEQYFGPGTRLTVT.

Worth noting for this clone: A read error may be the cause here, since a much bigger clone is one base away. V and J are TRBV9 and TRBJ1-4, with D possibly being TRBD1 (5 bases). V shed 7 bases and J shed 1 base, with 14 bases lying between them. The CDR3 runs 15 residues. Germline values: CDR1 SGDLS, CDR2 YYNGEE. The CDR3, as DNA: TGTGCCAGCGGCGCAAACAGGCTAACTAATGAAAAACTGTTTTTT. It encodes CASGANRLTNEKLFF.

CDR3 sequence (DNA): TGTGCCAGCAGCTTCGGACAGTCTGGCTACACCTTC. Amino acids: CASSFGQSGYTF. The J gene is TRBJ1-2, the V gene TRBV11-2; tentative D call: TRBD1 (6 bases). Germline CDR1 SGHAT, CDR2 FQNNGV. V gave up 3 bases and J gave up 7 bases, with 9 bases separating them. The CDR3 extends over 12 amino acids.

Details on this clone: Other DNA sequences in the same sample also yield this CDR3. This chain uses TRBV11-3 with TRBJ1-1; D may be TRBD1 (5 bases). Trimming removed 1 base at V and 0 bases at J, with 9 bases between. CDR1 SGHNT and CDR2 YENEEA come from the germline V gene. This CDR3 is built from 15 residues. This CDR3 reads CASSLALGVNTEAFF. Written as DNA, the CDR3 is TGTGCCAGCAGCTTAGCCTTAGGGGTGAACACTGAAGCTTTCTTT.

The gene calls are TRBV6-4 and TRBJ2-1, with D tentatively TRBD2 (6 bases). V lost 0 bases, J lost 9 bases, and 12 bases lay in between. The CDR3 has 14 residues. The V gene's germline CDR1 is MRHNA and CDR2 SNTAGT. This CDR3 is CASSDSGGKVEQFF. In DNA, the CDR3 is TGTGCCAGCAGTGACTCGGGGGGAAAGGTTGAGCAGTTCTTC.

The chain couples TRBV6-1 to TRBJ1-2, with D maybe TRBD1 (6 bases). The V and J ends lost 1 base and 2 bases respectively, with 14 bases between them. Germline-derived CDR1 and CDR2 are MNHNS and SASEGT. There are 16 residues in the CDR3. Here the CDR3 reads CASSEVGQPRNYGYTF. The CDR3 region has the DNA TGTGCCAGCAGTGAAGTAGGACAGCCTCGCAACTATGGCTACACCTTC.

This chain uses TRBV5-1 with TRBJ2-6; D is perhaps TRBD2 (6 bases). The germline V gene encodes CDR1 SGHRS and CDR2 YFSETQ. The V end lost 0 bases, the J end lost 4 bases, and 17 bases lay between the germline ends. The CDR3 spans 18 residues. The CDR3 spells CASSLDPGGSGGANVLTF. Here the CDR3 DNA reads TGCGCCAGCAGCTTGGATCCCGGGGGTTCGGGAGGGGCCAACGTCCTGACTTTC.

This rearrangement joins TRBV11-2 to TRBJ1-2; a possible D gene is TRBD1 (5 bases). Per the germline V gene, CDR1 is SGHAT and CDR2 is FQNNGV. CDR3 length equals 14 residues. Trimming left V 4 bases short and J 1 base short, with 10 bases between. DNA for the CDR3: TGTGCCAGCAGCTATCTGACAGATAACTATGGCTACACCTTC. Translating gives CASSYLTDNYGYTF.

This chain links TRBV4-2 with TRBJ1-4, with 7 positions matching TRBD1. Germline V gene sequence: CDR1 LGHNA, CDR2 YNFKEQ. The CDR3 has 15 residues. The junction had 8 bases not matched to a gene; V was cut back by 3 bases and J by 7 bases. The CDR3 here is CASSHSGDSLEKLFF. Written as DNA, the CDR3 is TGTGCCAGCAGCCACTCAGGGGACAGTCTTGAAAAACTGTTTTTT.

The V and J genes are TRBV7-2 and TRBJ2-6; 7 bases map to TRBD1. Germline CDR1 is SGHTA and CDR2 is FQGNSA. Trimming at V came to 0 bases and at J to 4 bases, leaving 6 bases not matched to a gene. The CDR3 length is 17 residues. For the CDR3, the DNA is TGTGCCAGCAGCTTAGCGGACAGGTTGTGGGGGGCCAACGTCCTGACTTTC. Residues: CASSLADRLWGANVLTF.

This chain uses TRBV7-2 with TRBJ2-6, with D perhaps matching TRBD1 (5 bases). This CDR3 is built from 18 residues. Trimming stripped 5 bases from V and 4 bases from J, with 21 bases between. Looked up from germline, CDR1 is SGHTA and CDR2 is FQGNSA. The CDR3 bases are TGTGCCAGCAGCATAGTGGCAATTGGGGCCCCCGGGGCCAACGTCCTGACTTTC. The encoded protein is CASSIVAIGAPGANVLTF.

This chain joins TRBV7-8 and TRBJ1-1; 8 nucleotides align to TRBD1. V dropped 5 bases and J dropped 6; count of bases not matched to a gene: 8. Germline-derived CDR1 and CDR2 are SGHVS and FQNEAQ. The CDR3 spans 14 residues. Written as DNA, the CDR3 is TGTGCCAGCAGCGCGGACAGGGTGGGAGCTGAAGCTTTCTTT. This encodes CASSADRVGAEAFF.

The CDR3 here is CASSFQTSGIADTQYF. The CDR3 DNA is TGTGCCAGCAGTTTCCAGACTAGCGGGATAGCAGATACGCAGTATTTT. V and J are TRBV11-3 and TRBJ2-3; 11 bases agree with TRBD2. The CDR3 is 16 amino acids. J lost 4 bases, V lost 6 bases, and 9 bases had no gene match. Germline loops: CDR1 SGHNT, CDR2 YENEEA.

J is TRBJ2-7 and V is TRBV7-2; 11 bases line up with TRBD2. Unmatched junction bases numbered 6, after V lost 5 bases and J lost 3 bases. The CDR3 contains 15 residues. Looked up from germline, CDR1 is SGHTA and CDR2 is FQGNSA. The CDR3 protein is CASSPEGLAVYEQYF. CDR3 nucleotide sequence: TGTGCCAGCAGCCCGGAGGGACTAGCGGTCTACGAGCAGTACTTC.

The count of this clone is one. The chain is built from TRBV24-1 and TRBJ2-1; 9 positions agree with TRBD1. With 4 bases clipped from V and 9 bases from J, the junction kept 15 bases outside the gene matches. The CDR3 length is 17 residues. Germline values: CDR1 KGHDR, CDR2 SFDVKD. The CDR3 coding sequence is TGTGCCACCAGTGAGAGGGACAGGGCGAGGGCCAGGGGTGAGCAGTTCTTC. This sequence encodes CATSERDRARARGEQFF.

The V gene is TRBV30, the J gene TRBJ1-1; D perhaps matches TRBD1 (6 bases). Germline CDR1 GTSNPN, CDR2 SVGIG (reference sequence). V lost 4 bases to trimming and J lost 1 base, with 16 bases between them. CDR3 length: 15 amino acids. DNA for the CDR3: TGTGCCTGGAAATCAAGGGACACCCAGAACACTGAAGCTTTCTTT. Translating gives CAWKSRDTQNTEAFF.

This clone has ten or more counts. J is TRBJ2-1 and V is TRBV7-2; the match to TRBD2 covers 12 bases. The V and J ends lost 5 bases and 7 bases, in that order; junction bases with no gene match: 9. From germline, CDR1 is SGHTA and CDR2 FQGNSA. CDR3 size: 16 residues. The CDR3 DNA reads as TGTGCCAGCAGCCCAGGGACTAGCGGGCCTGGGAATGAGCAGTTCTTC. It encodes CASSPGTSGPGNEQFF.

The count of this clone is one. The V gene is TRBV10-3, the J gene TRBJ2-7, with 11 nucleotides matching TRBD2. The CDR3 has 14 amino acids. CDR1 ENHRY and CDR2 SYGVKD come from the germline V gene. CDR3: CATSGTSGSYEQYF. The CDR3 DNA reads TGTGCTACCTCCGGGACTAGCGGCTCCTACGAGCAGTACTTC.

The chain uses TRBV7-9 and TRBJ2-7; 8 nucleotides agree with TRBD1. The length of the CDR3 is 14 residues. Germline assignment: CDR1 SEHNR and CDR2 FQNEAQ (reference sequence). The ends lost 3 bases at V and 2 bases at J; junction bases unmatched: 3. The CDR3 spells CASSFVGQAYEQYF. In nucleotides, the CDR3 is TGTGCCAGCAGCTTCGTGGGACAGGCCTACGAGCAGTACTTC. The full variable domain, with the rest looked up from reference TRBV7-9 and TRBJ2-7, is DTGVSQNPRHKITKRGQNVTFRCDPISEHNRLYWYRQTLGQGPEFLTYFQNEAQLEKSRLLSDRFSAERPKGSFSTLEIQRTEQGDSAMYLCASSFVGQAYEQYFGPGTRLTVT.